The T cell receptor (beta chain) under discussion was sequenced for a study of T cells in Graves' hyperthyroidism and ophthalmopathy. Amplification yielded TCR beta CDR3 regions, with RNA transcripts as the source. TCR CDR3 regions were first amplified by RT-PCR with HTBI primers. TCRdb recomputed calls from the multiplex PCR reads with MiXCR, one row per CDR3 protein. The sample lists approximately 520,000 distinct CDR3 sequences; around 21% were seen once. The sample taken for sequencing was blood. The TCR was taken from a man between 18 and 29 years old with Graves' hyperthyroidism.

The CDR3, as DNA: TGTGCCAGCAGTTTAGTCGGTCAGGGGGACTACGAGCAGTACTTC. Amino acids: CASSLVGQGDYEQYF. The chain links TRBV28 to TRBJ2-7; TRBD1 aligns across 7 bases. The V gene end was trimmed by 2 bases and the J gene end by 3 bases; junction bases not matched to a gene: 7. The germline CDR1 and CDR2 sequences are MDHEN and SYDVKM. This CDR3 region has 15 residues.